Listed below are T cell receptor beta chains from one sample, sequenced in a study of T cell responses to AZD1222 COVID-19 vaccine. Only in-frame clones appear in the TCRdb table, and some are missing; sequencing was by immunoSEQ multiplex PCR. The sample lists 50,000 to 60,000 clones, approximately 88% occurring once. The sequences come from peripheral blood, collected on day 0 of AZD1222 vaccination. The receptors originated from an adult in good health. Both conserved end residues are part of each CDR3. D genes are given only for firm matches. Size tells how often a clone was seen (once, few, many) or the class of an expanded clone, and some rows leave it out.

D gene: NA; V gene: TRBV18; J gene: TRBJ1-2; clone size: NA; CDR3 DNA: TGTGCCAGCTCACCACCTCTCGCAGGGAGAACCTATGGCTACACCTTC; CDR3 protein: CASSPPLAGRTYGYTF
D gene: NA; V gene: TRBV4-2; J gene: TRBJ2-7; clone size: NA; CDR3 DNA: TGTGCCAGCAGCCAAGATCAGGCCCTGCCCTACGAGCAGTACTTC; CDR3 protein: CASSQDQALPYEQYF
D gene: TRBD1; V gene: TRBV10-3; J gene: TRBJ1-1; clone size: NA; CDR3 DNA: TGTGCCATCAGGGACAGGGATTCCCCGAACACTGAAGCTTTCTTT; CDR3 protein: CAIRDRDSPNTEAFF
D gene: NA; V gene: TRBV7-9; J gene: TRBJ2-6; clone size: NA; CDR3 DNA: TGTGCCAGCACCGAGTGGGGGTCTGGGGCCAACGTCCTGACTTTC; CDR3 protein: CASTEWGSGANVLTF
D gene: TRBD2; V gene: TRBV9; J gene: TRBJ2-2; clone size: NA; CDR3 DNA: TGTGCCAGCAGCGTAGCGGGACTACCAAACACCGGGGAGCTGTTTTTT; CDR3 protein: CASSVAGLPNTGELFF
D gene: NA; V gene: TRBV2; J gene: TRBJ2-3; clone size: NA; CDR3 DNA: TGTGCCAGCAGTGTGGAAAGCACAGATACGCAGTATTTT; CDR3 protein: CASSVESTDTQYF
D gene: TRBD2; V gene: TRBV20-1; J gene: TRBJ2-1; clone size: few; CDR3 DNA: TGCAGTGCTAGTCCTCCACTAGCGGGAGGGCCACGTTACAATGAGCAGTTCTTC; CDR3 protein: CSASPPLAGGPRYNEQFF
D gene: TRBD2; V gene: TRBV27; J gene: TRBJ2-2; clone size: NA; CDR3 DNA: TGTGCCAGCAGTCCCGCCCTACTAGCGGGAGGGCCGGGCGGGGAGCTGTTTTTT; CDR3 protein: CASSPALLAGGPGGELFF
D gene: NA; V gene: TRBV19; J gene: TRBJ1-5; clone size: NA; CDR3 DNA: TGTGCGGACCTGGGCAATCAGCCCCAGCATTTT; CDR3 protein: CADLGNQPQHF
D gene: NA; V gene: TRBV5-4; J gene: TRBJ2-7; clone size: NA; CDR3 DNA: TGTGCCAGCTCCCACGGGAGCACCTACGAGCAGTACTTC; CDR3 protein: CASSHGSTYEQYF
D gene: TRBD2; V gene: TRBV7-2; J gene: TRBJ2-7; clone size: NA; CDR3 DNA: TGTGCCAGCACCCGGACTAGCGGGAGTTACGAGCAGTACTTC; CDR3 protein: CASTRTSGSYEQYF
D gene: NA; V gene: TRBV19; J gene: TRBJ1-1; clone size: once; CDR3 DNA: TGTGCCAGTAGTATTACAGGGTATGAAGCTTTCTTT; CDR3 protein: CASSITGYEAFF
D gene: TRBD1; V gene: TRBV6-6; J gene: TRBJ2-2; clone size: NA; CDR3 DNA: TGTGCCAGCAGTCAGGGGGCGCCCGTACTTACCGGGGAGCTGTTTTTT; CDR3 protein: CASSQGAPVLTGELFF
D gene: NA; V gene: TRBV5-1; J gene: TRBJ2-7; clone size: few; CDR3 DNA: TGCGCCAGCAGCTTGGATCATGGGTCCTTATACGAGCAGTACTTC; CDR3 protein: CASSLDHGSLYEQYF
D gene: TRBD2; V gene: TRBV11-3; J gene: TRBJ2-1; clone size: NA; CDR3 DNA: TGTGCCAGCAGCTTAGATCGGGCTAGCGGACCACACAATGAGCAGTTCTTC; CDR3 protein: CASSLDRASGPHNEQFF
D gene: NA; V gene: TRBV5-5; J gene: TRBJ1-1; clone size: NA; CDR3 DNA: TGTGCCAGCAGCGACGGGGGATCTATCGCTGAAGCTTTCTTT; CDR3 protein: CASSDGGSIAEAFF
D gene: NA; V gene: TRBV5-4; J gene: TRBJ1-6; clone size: NA; CDR3 DNA: TGTGCCAGCAGCTTAGGCGAGTTGGTGGATTCACCCCTCCACTTT; CDR3 protein: CASSLGELVDSPLHF
D gene: NA; V gene: TRBV7-2; J gene: TRBJ1-5; clone size: NA; CDR3 DNA: TGTGCCAGTAGCCCCAACGGGCCCAATCAGCCCCAGCATTTT; CDR3 protein: CASSPNGPNQPQHF
D gene: TRBD2; V gene: TRBV6-6; J gene: TRBJ2-1; clone size: NA; CDR3 DNA: TGTGCCAGCAGTCCTTACTCTAGCGGGAGTAGTTCCTACAATGAGCAGTTCTTC; CDR3 protein: CASSPYSSGSSSYNEQFF
D gene: NA; V gene: TRBV19; J gene: TRBJ1-6; clone size: NA; CDR3 DNA: TGTGCCAGCAGTTTTCAAACGGGAGCATATAATTCACCCCTCCACTTT; CDR3 protein: CASSFQTGAYNSPLHF
D gene: NA; V gene: TRBV7-3; J gene: TRBJ1-1; clone size: few; CDR3 DNA: TGTGCCAGCAGCATCGGAGGGAACACTGAAGCTTTCTTT; CDR3 protein: CASSIGGNTEAFF
D gene: NA; V gene: TRBV5-1; J gene: TRBJ2-5; clone size: NA; CDR3 DNA: TGCGCCAGCAGCTGGGCCCTGGATTTAAGCGGACAAGAGACCCAGTACTTC; CDR3 protein: CASSWALDLSGQETQYF
D gene: NA; V gene: TRBV3-1/TRBV3-2; J gene: TRBJ2-1; clone size: NA; CDR3 DNA: TGTGCCAGCAGAGAGGGCCCTAGCTCCTACAATGAGCAGTTCTTC; CDR3 protein: CASREGPSSYNEQFF
D gene: NA; V gene: TRBV15; J gene: TRBJ1-2; clone size: NA; CDR3 DNA: TGTGCCACCAGCAGATCTTCAGACCCGTATGGCTACACCTTC; CDR3 protein: CATSRSSDPYGYTF
D gene: TRBD2; V gene: TRBV9; J gene: TRBJ2-1; clone size: NA; CDR3 DNA: TGTGCCAGCAGCGTAAGCGGGACGAGCTCCTACAATGAGCAGTTCTTC; CDR3 protein: CASSVSGTSSYNEQFF
D gene: TRBD1; V gene: TRBV7-3; J gene: TRBJ1-2; clone size: NA; CDR3 DNA: TGTGCCAGCAGCCCAGCTAGGACAGGGGCTAACTATGGCTACACCTTC; CDR3 protein: CASSPARTGANYGYTF
D gene: NA; V gene: TRBV9; J gene: TRBJ2-2; clone size: NA; CDR3 DNA: TGTGCCAGCAGCGTAGCACAGGGTGTAGACACCGGGGAGCTGTTTTTT; CDR3 protein: CASSVAQGVDTGELFF
D gene: NA; V gene: TRBV28; J gene: TRBJ1-2; clone size: NA; CDR3 DNA: TGTGCCAGCATCGAACGTCCGGACAGCGCTAACTATGGCTACACCTTC; CDR3 protein: CASIERPDSANYGYTF
D gene: TRBD1; V gene: TRBV5-4; J gene: TRBJ2-7; clone size: NA; CDR3 DNA: TGTGCCAGAGCTGGGGATGGCAGGGGGAGCTCCTACGAGCAGTACTTC; CDR3 protein: CARAGDGRGSSYEQYF
D gene: NA; V gene: TRBV6-1; J gene: TRBJ2-7; clone size: NA; CDR3 DNA: TGTGCCAGCAGTGAACAGGGACCATTTCAGGCCGAGCAGTACTTC; CDR3 protein: CASSEQGPFQAEQYF
D gene: TRBD2; V gene: TRBV11-1; J gene: TRBJ2-1; clone size: once; CDR3 DNA: TGTGCCAGCAGCCCGCGGGGGGCTAGCGGAAACAATGAGCAGTTCTTC; CDR3 protein: CASSPRGASGNNEQFF
D gene: TRBD1; V gene: TRBV24-1; J gene: TRBJ1-2; clone size: NA; CDR3 DNA: TGTGCCACCAGCTCACAGGGGGTTATGGGCTACACCTTC; CDR3 protein: CATSSQGVMGYTF
D gene: TRBD1; V gene: TRBV5-1; J gene: TRBJ1-1; clone size: NA; CDR3 DNA: TGCGCCAGCAGCTTCTCAGGGGGCTCGGGAACTGAAGCTTTCTTT; CDR3 protein: CASSFSGGSGTEAFF